This T cell receptor beta chain was documented in a study of T cell responses to AZD1222 COVID-19 vaccine. Findings and caveats of the study: It was only after the peak T cell response that any repertoires were sampled.

Measured with immunoSEQ multiplex PCR; TCRdb has only the in-frame clones, and not every one. The table records 120,000 or so clones, roughly 87% of them present only once. Germline V gene sequence: CDR1 SQVTM, CDR2 ANQGSEA. CDR3 length: 13 residues. V dropped 4 bases and J dropped 3 bases, with 12 bases sitting between them. A remark on this clone: Antigen unknown.

The clonotype originates from an adult in good health. Sequenced material: peripheral blood, taken on day 0 of MenACWY control vaccination. V gene TRBV29-1 combines with J gene TRBJ1-2, with D hard to call. The CDR3 sequence is CSVVDSRDYGYTF. In nucleotides, the CDR3 is TGCAGCGTTGTGGATAGTAGGGACTATGGCTACACCTTC. Complete variable domain (other parts from reference TRBV29-1 and TRBJ1-2): SAVISQKPSRDICQRGTSLTIQCQVDSQVTMMFWYRQQPGQSLTLIATANQGSEATYESGFVIDKFPISRPNLTFSTLTVSNMSPEDSSIYLCSVVDSRDYGYTFGSGTRLTVV.